Listed below are T cell receptor beta chains from one sample, sequenced in a study of PD-L1 blockade in urothelial cancer. TCRdb keeps only in-frame clones here, not all; method: immunoSEQ multiplex PCR. The sample has some 100,000 clones; around 93% are singletons. The source material was PBMCs, sampled around atezolizumab (anti-PD-L1) treatment. These receptors all stem from a woman of 80 years or more with urothelial cancer. CDR3s include the opening cysteine and the closing phenylalanine or tryptophan. Part of the rows lack a size; the others show once, few, many or a class for expanded clones.

clone_size v_call cdr3_aa
. TRBV2 CASKDRAVGELFF
. TRBV7-6 CASRRTGNYGYTF
. TRBV27 CASSLGRSSYEQYF
. TRBV27 CASSSGQTGPYEQYF
. TRBV5-3 CARSLGLVGTF
. TRBV6-1 CASSEALSQPQHF
. TRBV30 CAWSQIAGGRTGELFF
. TRBV11-2 CASSFGRGAGELFF
. TRBV19 CASSITGTNTGELFF
. TRBV27 CASSIYRAHEQYF
. TRBV5-1 CASSLRTSGRSNTGELFF
. TRBV27 CASSLQQRTQQHF
. TRBV9 CASSVLAGSYNEQFF
. TRBV4-2 CASGLAGTKGEQFF
. TRBV5-4 CASTGRGSTGELFF
few TRBV6-1 CASSEGGAEAFF
. TRBV10-1 CASLLKGQETQYF
. TRBV2 CASSEGAGGWAEAFF
. TRBV10-2 CASSVSGTYEQYF
. TRBV6-1 CASTPLAGVGSEQYF
. TRBV6-1 CASSEVWGQGGGEQFF
once TRBV28 CASSLEPENTEAFF
once TRBV5-1 CASSSTGSGITYYEQYF
. TRBV19 CASSETRADTQYF
. TRBV10-3 CAISDPGTGGLGAFF
once TRBV2 CASSEALAGSDTQYF
. TRBV7-9 CASSLSTSTDTQYF
few TRBV7-3 CASSYTSGRSGELFF
. TRBV7-3 CASSLQGATDTQYF
. TRBV7-7 CASSGVGPQETQYF
few TRBV6-1 CASISRTGNPGELFF
. TRBV7-9 CASSLGQWEQFF
once TRBV30 CAWNPTTGVGYEQYF
. TRBV15 CATSGQTGGRETQYF
. TRBV5-1 CASSLSDSNTGELFF
. TRBV15 CATSRGQGSTDTQYF
. TRBV18 CASSPTYRQGAGTEAFF
. TRBV10-1 CASSLTGGSDEQYF
. TRBV2 CASNLQADTQYF
. TRBV7-9 CASSLLSGAAYPNEQFF
. TRBV4-2 CASSQGSRGHEKLFF
. TRBV28 CASSFEQGARYTF
. TRBV5-1 CASSLGQGPYEQYF
. TRBV5-1 CASSLGSGFGNEQFF
. TRBV7-2 CASSLGGLAGGDEQFF
. TRBV28 CASSLVGAQYF
. TRBV7-6 CASSLGVRGRIAEQYF
. TRBV30 CAWSSSRGETQYF
few TRBV18 CASSGTIAGVSYEQYF